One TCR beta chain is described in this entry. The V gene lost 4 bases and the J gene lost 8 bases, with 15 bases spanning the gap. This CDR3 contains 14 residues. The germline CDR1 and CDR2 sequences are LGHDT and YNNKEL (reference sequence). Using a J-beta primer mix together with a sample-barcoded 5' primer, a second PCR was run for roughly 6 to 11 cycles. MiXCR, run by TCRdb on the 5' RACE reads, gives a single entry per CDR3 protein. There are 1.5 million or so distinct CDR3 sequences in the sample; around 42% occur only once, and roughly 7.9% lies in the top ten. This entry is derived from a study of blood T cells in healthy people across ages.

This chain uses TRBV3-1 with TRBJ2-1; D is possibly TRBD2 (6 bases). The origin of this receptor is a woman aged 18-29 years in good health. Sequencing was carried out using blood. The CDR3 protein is CASSPLWGEDEQFF. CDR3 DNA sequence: TGTGCCAGCAGCCCCTTATGGGGGGAGGATGAGCAGTTCTTC.